The TCR beta chain described here comes from a study of blood T cell repertoires in COVID-19. For the study at large: COVID-19 samples, acute and convalescent, were from the United States, Italy and Spain.

Profiled with immunoSEQ multiplex PCR; TCRdb holds only in-frame clones, not every one. The data contain under 300,000 clones, approximately 87% of them singletons. The ends were cut back, 2 bases at V and 0 bases at J, with 7 bases in the middle. The CDR3 spans 15 residues. Germline V gene sequence: CDR1 MDHEN, CDR2 SYDVKM. The source material was peripheral blood. The clonotype originates from a man aged 60-69 years with acute or convalescent COVID-19. The rearrangement links TRBV28 to TRBJ1-4; D may be TRBD1 (6 bases). Here the CDR3 DNA reads TGTGCCAGCAGTTTAAGGGGGACAACTAATGAAAAACTGTTTTTT. Translation gives CASSLRGTTNEKLFF.